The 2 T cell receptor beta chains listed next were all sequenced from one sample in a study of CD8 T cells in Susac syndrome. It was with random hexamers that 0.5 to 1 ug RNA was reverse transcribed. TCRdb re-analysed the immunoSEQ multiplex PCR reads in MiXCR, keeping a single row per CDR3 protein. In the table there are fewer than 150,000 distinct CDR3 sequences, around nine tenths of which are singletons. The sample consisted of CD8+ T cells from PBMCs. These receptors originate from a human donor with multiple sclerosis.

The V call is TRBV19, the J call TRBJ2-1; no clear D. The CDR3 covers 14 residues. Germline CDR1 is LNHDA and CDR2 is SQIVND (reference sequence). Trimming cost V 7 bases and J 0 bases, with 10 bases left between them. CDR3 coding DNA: TGTGCCAGTACGAGCCAGAGCTCCTACAATGAGCAGTTCTTC. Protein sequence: CASTSQSSYNEQFF.

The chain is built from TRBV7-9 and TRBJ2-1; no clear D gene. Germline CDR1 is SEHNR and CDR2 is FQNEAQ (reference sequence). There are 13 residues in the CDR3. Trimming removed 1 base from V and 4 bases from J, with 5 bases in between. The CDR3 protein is CASSLGEYNEQFF. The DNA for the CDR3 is TGTGCCAGCAGCTTAGGTGAATACAATGAGCAGTTCTTC. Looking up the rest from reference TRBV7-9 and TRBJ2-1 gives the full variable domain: DTGVSQNPRHKITKRGQNVTFRCDPISEHNRLYWYRQTLGQGPEFLTYFQNEAQLEKSRLLSDRFSAERPKGSFSTLEIQRTEQGDSAMYLCASSLGEYNEQFFGPGTRLTVL.